This passage covers 30 T cell receptor beta chains from one sample sequenced in a study of blood T cells in healthy people across ages (dated by TCRdb to 2014 to 2015). The method was 5' RACE. The sequencer listed for this sample is Illumina HiSeq 2500. A second PCR of 7 to 11 cycles was performed with a sample-barcoded 5' primer and a J-beta primer mix. TCRdb trimmed the raw reads at Q25, called clones with MiXCR and kept productive beta chains. Entries are consolidated by CDR3 protein sequence, retaining the most common genes and DNA. The sample table lists roughly 2 million distinct CDR3 sequences, less than 50% of them with a count of one. The ten largest account for 2% to 2.5% of the sample. Sequences were obtained from blood. The receptors originated from a woman between 35 and 50 years old in good health.

The chain carries TRBV6-6 and TRBJ2-5; D perhaps matches TRBD2 (6 bases). Trimming took off 5 bases at V and 2 bases at J, with 15 bases between the two ends. The CDR3 has 15 amino acids. Germline loops: CDR1 MNHNY, CDR2 SVGAGI (reference sequence). The CDR3 reads CASSRRDSTQETQYF. In DNA form, the CDR3 reads TGTGCCAGCAGTAGACGGGACTCCACACAAGAGACCCAGTACTTC.

The chain recombines TRBV27 with TRBJ2-1; no clear D. Germline CDR1 is MNHEY and CDR2 is SMNVEV (reference sequence). The length of the CDR3 is 13 residues. The V end lost 6 bases, the J end lost 4 bases, and 10 bases lay between the germline ends. In DNA, the CDR3 is TGTGCCAGCAGATACACTGTGTACAATGAGCAGTTCTTC. It yields the protein CASRYTVYNEQFF.

The chain uses TRBV6-5 and TRBJ2-7, with a tentative D call TRBD1 (6 bases). Germline V lookup: CDR1 MNHEY, CDR2 SVGAGI. The CDR3 runs to 17 residues. V lost 0 bases and J lost 0, with 15 bases in between. This CDR3 is CASSYSSRAGDSYEQYF. CDR3 DNA sequence: TGTGCCAGCAGTTACTCTTCGAGGGCAGGGGACTCCTACGAGCAGTACTTC.

This clonotype was counted between two and nine times. The chain uses TRBV19 and TRBJ2-7; TRBD1 is a possible D gene (6 bases). The CDR3 is 14 residues long. The V end lost 4 bases, the J end lost 4 bases, and 14 bases lay between the germline ends. Germline V gene data show CDR1 as LNHDA and CDR2 as SQIVND (reference sequence). For the CDR3, the DNA is TGTGCCAGTAGTACCCAGGGGCTAACATACGAGCAGTACTTC. This encodes CASSTQGLTYEQYF.

This clonotype was counted between two and nine times. The chain combines TRBV12-3 or TRBV12-4 with TRBJ2-3; maybe TRBD2 (6 bases). The CDR3 consists of 15 residues. The V and J ends lost 6 bases and 0 bases respectively, with 13 bases between them. The CDR3 DNA is TGTGCCAGCAGCCCAGGGACTTTCAGCACAGATACGCAGTATTTT. Its protein product is CASSPGTFSTDTQYF.

As for this clonotype: A much larger clone differs by one base, so this may be a read error. The chain recombines TRBV6-2 or TRBV6-3 with TRBJ2-1; 11 bases fit TRBD1. CDR1 is MNHEY and CDR2 is SVGEGT in the germline V gene. The CDR3 runs to 14 residues. J was trimmed by 13 bases and V by 6 bases; bases with no gene match: 11. CDR3 in DNA: TGTGCCAGCAGCCCGGGACAGGGGGAAGAGACCCAGTTCTTC. It codes for CASSPGQGEETQFF.

This clonotype turned up a few times. This sequence joins TRBV9 and TRBJ2-5; TRBD2 might be the D (6 bases). V lost 3 bases and J 2 bases, leaving 20 bases between the germline ends. CDR1 and CDR2 from the germline V gene are SGDLS and YYNGEE. This CDR3 has 17 amino acids. The CDR3 loop is CASSESLNSGAQETQYF. Here the CDR3 DNA reads TGTGCCAGCAGCGAGTCCCTCAATAGCGGCGCTCAAGAGACCCAGTACTTC.

This chain connects TRBV20-1 to TRBJ2-7; possible D gene TRBD2, 5 bases. The ends were cut back, 2 bases at V and 6 bases at J, with 8 bases in the middle. Germline CDR1 and CDR2: DFQATT and SNEGSKA (reference sequence). CDR3 size: 11 residues. CDR3 nucleotides: TGCAGTGCTAGATCGGGGTTCGAGCAGTACTTC. Its protein is CSARSGFEQYF.

This clonotype occurred a few times. J is TRBJ2-7 and V is TRBV6-2 or TRBV6-3, with 8 bases lining up with TRBD1. The CDR3 runs to 14 residues. CDR1 MNHEY and CDR2 SVGEGT come from the germline V gene. The V and J ends lost 7 bases and 2 bases, in that order; junction bases with no gene match: 7. The CDR3 nucleotides read TGTGCCAGCAAACCGGACAGGGTTACCTACGAGCAGTACTTC. It specifies CASKPDRVTYEQYF.

The chain employs TRBV28 and TRBJ2-7; D possibly uses TRBD1 or TRBD2 (5 bases each). Deletions cut 4 bases from V and 0 bases from J, with 19 bases between. CDR3 size: 17 residues. Looked up from germline, CDR1 is MDHEN and CDR2 is SYDVKM. CDR3 nucleotide sequence: TGTGCCAGCAGTTCTATACGTGGGACGGCGAGCTCCTACGAGCAGTACTTC. Its translation is CASSSIRGTASSYEQYF.

This clonotype was counted a few times. The chain is built from TRBV15 and TRBJ2-5, with D perhaps TRBD1 (8 bases). V lost 9 bases, J lost 4 bases, and 21 bases lay in between. Germline CDR1 reads LNHNV; CDR2 reads YYDKDF (reference sequence). The CDR3 has 15 residues. The CDR3 spells CATTEQGDYVETQYF. CDR3 nucleotide sequence: TGTGCCACAACCGAACAGGGGGACTACGTAGAGACCCAGTACTTC. The whole variable domain, remainder taken from reference TRBV15 and TRBJ2-5, is DAMVIQNPRYQVTQFGKPVTLSCSQTLNHNVMYWYQQKSSQAPKLLFHYYDKDFNNEADTPDNFQSRRPNTSFCFLDIRSPGLGDTAMYLCATTEQGDYVETQYFGPGTRLLVL.

The chain carries TRBV7-2 and TRBJ2-3; TRBD2 matches at 8 bases. The CDR3 loop spans 15 amino acids. J gave up 4 bases and V 4 bases, and 7 bases lay outside the gene matches. Germline assignment: CDR1 SGHTA and CDR2 FQGNSA. The CDR3 is CASSSRGGSADTQYF. As DNA, the CDR3 is TGTGCCAGCAGCTCCCGGGGGGGTAGCGCAGATACGCAGTATTTT.

This clonotype turned up a few times. The chain combines TRBV4-1 with TRBJ2-5; TRBD1 might be the D (5 bases). From germline, CDR1 is MGHRA and CDR2 YSYEKL. V shed 0 bases and J shed 1 base, with 9 bases lying between them. The CDR3 runs to 15 residues. The CDR3 sequence is CASSQERGLQETQYF. CDR3 coding DNA: TGCGCCAGCAGCCAAGAAAGGGGTCTCCAAGAGACCCAGTACTTC.

The gene calls are TRBV28 and TRBJ1-2; a possible D gene is TRBD1 (5 bases). The CDR3 sequence is 14 residues long. The germline V gene encodes CDR1 MDHEN and CDR2 SYDVKM. Trimming removed 9 bases at V and 2 bases at J, with 16 bases between. In nucleotides, the CDR3 is TGTGCCAGTAGATCTCGGGGCTGGAACTATGGCTACACCTTC. It codes for CASRSRGWNYGYTF.

This clonotype was counted between two and nine times. The rearrangement uses TRBV20-1 and TRBJ2-5; the D call may be TRBD1 or TRBD2 (6 bases each). V was cut by 4 bases and J by 4 bases, with 10 bases left in between. Per the germline V gene, CDR1 is DFQATT and CDR2 is SNEGSKA (reference sequence). CDR3 length: 12 residues. The chain's CDR3 is CSANGGGETQYF. DNA of the CDR3: TGCAGTGCTAATGGAGGGGGAGAGACCCAGTACTTC.

The chain is built from TRBV12-3 or TRBV12-4 and TRBJ1-2, with a weak D call TRBD1 (5 bases). Trimming took 3 bases from V and 4 from J, leaving 15 bases between them. The CDR3 is made up of 15 amino acids. The CDR3 nucleotides are TGTGCCAGCAGTTTCGCCCTCGGGGGGGGCTATGGCTACACCTTC. Its translation: CASSFALGGGYGYTF.

This clonotype was observed a single time. The CDR3 region has the DNA TGTGCCAGCAGTGGACAGGAGGGGGTCGGAGAGACCCAGTACTTC. Translating it yields CASSGQEGVGETQYF. The chain is built from TRBV6-1 and TRBJ2-5, with D perhaps assigned TRBD1 or TRBD2 (6 bases each). This CDR3 has 15 residues. The ends were cut back, 4 bases at V and 4 bases at J, with 16 bases in the middle. From germline, CDR1 is MNHNS and CDR2 SASEGT.

The genes are TRBV7-9 and TRBJ2-3; D is possibly TRBD2 (6 bases). Germline V CDR1 and CDR2: SEHNR, FQNEAQ (reference sequence). V gave up 4 bases and J gave up 2 bases, with 13 bases separating them. The CDR3 runs 15 residues. CDR3 coding DNA: TGTGCCAGCAGCTCCCGACTAGGCTACACAGATACGCAGTATTTT. Translation gives CASSSRLGYTDTQYF.

V and J are TRBV5-1 and TRBJ2-1; TRBD1 agrees at 9 bases. The V gene end was trimmed by 6 bases and the J gene end by 9 bases; junction bases not matched to a gene: 10. The CDR3 contains 14 residues. The germline gives CDR1 SGHRS, CDR2 YFSETQ. The CDR3 is CASTVYRGRTEQFF. For the CDR3, the DNA is TGCGCCAGCACCGTCTACAGGGGGCGAACTGAGCAGTTCTTC.

This clonotype showed up just a few times. The chain carries TRBV4-1 and TRBJ2-7, with D unresolved. Germline V CDR1 and CDR2: MGHRA, YSYEKL. The V and J ends lost 0 bases and 1 base respectively, with 10 bases between them. This CDR3 has 15 amino acids. The CDR3 nucleotides read TGCGCCAGCAGCCAAGATTCCCGGGTTTCCTACGAGCAGTACTTC. Protein product: CASSQDSRVSYEQYF.

In regard to this clonotype: One junction end disagrees with the germline gene, perhaps due to a read error. The chain recombines TRBV6-2 or TRBV6-3 with TRBJ2-7; D may match TRBD1 or TRBD2 (6 bases each). This CDR3 has 16 amino acids. Germline V gene sequence: CDR1 MNHEY, CDR2 SVGEGT. CDR3 in DNA: TGTGCCAGCAGGCACACCGATGGGGGGCACGATTACGGGCAGTACTTC. Protein: CASRHTDGGHDYGQYF.

The V call is TRBV25-1, the J call TRBJ1-2, with D perhaps TRBD1 (6 bases). This CDR3 is built from 20 residues. V gave up 1 base and J gave up 3 bases, with 27 bases separating them. Per germline, CDR1 MGHDK and CDR2 SYGVNS. DNA of the CDR3: TGTGCCAGCAGTGAATTCCGGGCAGGGGATCCCTTCACTGTTTACTATGGCTACACCTTC. The encoded protein is CASSEFRAGDPFTVYYGYTF.

The gene calls are TRBV20-1 and TRBJ2-5; D unresolved. This CDR3 has 15 amino acids. CDR1 and CDR2 (germline): DFQATT, SNEGSKA (reference sequence). V dropped 6 bases and J dropped 2 bases, with 19 bases sitting between them. The CDR3 DNA follows: TGCAGTGCAGGCCCCGAGGTGGGCAGGCAAGAGACCCAGTACTTC. Its translation is CSAGPEVGRQETQYF.

The genes are TRBV7-2 and TRBJ2-4, with a tentative D call TRBD1 (6 bases). Trimming took 1 base from V and 0 from J, leaving 10 bases between them. Per germline, CDR1 SGHTA and CDR2 FQGNSA. The CDR3 runs to 16 residues. CDR3 in amino acids: CASSLEAGVAKNIQYF. The CDR3 nucleotides are TGTGCCAGCAGCTTAGAGGCAGGGGTAGCCAAAAACATTCAGTACTTC.

The genes are TRBV28 and TRBJ1-1, with TRBD1 matching over 9 bases. Germline V CDR1 and CDR2: MDHEN, SYDVKM. V was pared by 5 bases and J by 3 bases, with 10 bases of the junction left unmatched. This CDR3 contains 16 residues. The DNA of the CDR3 is TGTGCCAGCAGTGCCGGGACAGGGAATCAGGACACTGAAGCTTTCTTT. Its translation: CASSAGTGNQDTEAFF.

In its sample, this clonotype was seen a few times. The chain employs TRBV20-1 and TRBJ2-6; no reliable D call. The germline gives CDR1 DFQATT, CDR2 SNEGSKA (reference sequence). Trimming took 2 bases from V and 2 from J, leaving 19 bases between them. The CDR3 consists of 18 residues. The CDR3 DNA sequence: TGCAGTGCTAGAAGATCCCGATTTAAAAGTGCTGGGGCCAACGTCCTGACTTTC. This encodes CSARRSRFKSAGANVLTF.

The rearrangement joins TRBV4-3 to TRBJ2-1; the D call may be TRBD1 or TRBD2 (6 bases each). Germline V CDR1 and CDR2: LGHNA, YSLEER. V was clipped by 4 bases and J by 8 bases, with 18 bases between them. CDR3 length: 15 amino acids. CDR3 coding DNA: TGCGCCAGCAGCCTAGAACAGGGTAGGGGGGATGAGCAGTTCTTC. This sequence encodes CASSLEQGRGDEQFF.

The CDR3 region has the DNA TGTGCCAGCAGCTTAGGGGGAGGCAGACCCGCATCCGGGGAGCAGTACTTC. Translating gives CASSLGGGRPASGEQYF. J is TRBJ2-7 and V is TRBV7-2; D may be TRBD2 (6 bases). V was cut by 1 base and J by 7 bases, with 23 bases left in between. This CDR3 has 17 residues. In germline, CDR1 is SGHTA, CDR2 FQGNSA.

The genes are TRBV7-2 and TRBJ1-1; TRBD1 might be the D (5 bases). CDR1 is SGHTA and CDR2 is FQGNSA in the germline V gene. V dropped 4 bases and J dropped 1 base, with 16 bases sitting between them. The CDR3 contains 16 residues. This chain's CDR3 is CASSWQGGLRNTEAFF. The CDR3 DNA reads TGTGCCAGCAGCTGGCAGGGCGGATTGAGGAACACTGAAGCTTTCTTT.

This chain uses TRBV14 with TRBJ2-3; D ambiguous. This CDR3 has 13 amino acids. The germline CDR1 and CDR2 sequences are SGHDN and FVKESK. Trimming took off 4 bases at V and 2 bases at J, with 7 bases between the two ends. CDR3 protein: CASSRRATDTQYF. In nucleotides, the CDR3 is TGTGCCAGCAGCCGCCGGGCCACAGATACGCAGTATTTT.